This TCR beta chain comes out of a study of vaccination and CD4 T cells after COVID-19. Sequenced with the Oncomine TCR Beta short-read assay was DNA taken from cultured CD4+ T cells. TCRdb passed the PCR reads through MiXCR, listing each CDR3 protein once. This table has roughly 8,000 distinct CDR3 sequences, around 51% appearing once. CDR1 and CDR2 (germline): KGHSH, LQKENI. The CDR3 has 17 residues. The ends were cut back, 3 bases at V and 0 bases at J, with 12 bases in the middle. Treatment defined: roughly 11-day PBMC culture with coronavirus spike peptide pools or control peptides (ViraFEST assay). As regards this clonotype: Antigen specificity is unknown.

The source material was CD4+ T cells from blood, cultured in vitro. The J gene is TRBJ2-6, the V gene TRBV18; D is ambiguous. The TCR sequence derives from a human donor who had recovered from COVID-19. The CDR3 sequence: CASSPVGYLSGANVLTF. The CDR3 bases are TGTGCCAGCTCACCGGTAGGGTATCTCTCTGGGGCCAACGTCCTGACTTTC.